This passage covers 3 T cell receptor beta chains from one sample sequenced in a study of cytomegalovirus exposure and HLA in healthy donors. The study ran its PCR with 60 Vbeta and 13 Jbeta primers. Clones were read by immunoSEQ multiplex PCR, and TCRdb kept only the in-frame ones, dropping some. The repertoire consists of some 190,000 clones, with roughly three quarters occurring once and the leading ten covering approximately 1.4%. The sequenced sample was PBMCs. The receptors derive from a woman aged 45-65 years in good health and CMV-seronegative.

The chain combines TRBV7-9 with TRBJ1-2, with D tentatively TRBD1 (5 bases). V gave up 4 bases and J gave up 3 bases, with 15 bases separating them. The V gene's germline CDR1 is SEHNR and CDR2 FQNEAQ (reference sequence). The CDR3 runs to 15 residues. CDR3 sequence reads: CASSSFIPTDYGYTF. The CDR3 DNA reads TGTGCCAGCAGCTCCTTTATCCCGACAGACTATGGCTACACCTTC.

V is TRBV10-1 and J is TRBJ1-2; D unresolved. The CDR3 runs to 11 residues. The germline V gene has CDR1 WNHNN and CDR2 SYGVQD (reference sequence). Trimming pared 5 bases from V and 7 bases from J, leaving 8 bases between. The CDR3 loop is CASSQTGGYTF. In DNA form, the CDR3 reads TGCGCCAGCAGTCAAACGGGTGGCTACACCTTC.

The chain uses TRBV2 and TRBJ2-2; D may be TRBD1 (5 bases). V was shortened by 7 bases and J by 7 bases, with 7 bases between the two germline ends. CDR3 length: 11 residues. From germline, CDR1 is SNHLY and CDR2 FYNNEI. CDR3 bases: TGTGCCAGCACTGACAGCGGGGAGCTGTTTTTT. The encoded protein is CASTDSGELFF.